This TCR beta chain was recovered during a study of cytomegalovirus exposure and HLA in healthy donors. Study-level background: Inside one of the first data releases sat roughly 80 million unique TCRs taken from HLA-typed donors.

Trimming shortened V by 0 bases and J by 4 bases, and 13 bases separated the two germline ends. This CDR3 has 15 residues. CDR1 SGHRS and CDR2 YFSETQ come from the germline V gene. Nominally healthy donors were sampled, though unrecorded immune exposures were likely. Researchers ran the PCR with 60 Vbeta and 13 Jbeta primers. Per the authors' pipeline: Counted up in a later analysis, unique TCR beta chains came to some 72 million, with some 11 million shared. The data were produced by immunoSEQ multiplex PCR, yet TCRdb's version contains in-frame clones alone and is incomplete. That table gives V, J and clone size, and the DNA gave D and trimming. The profile shows fewer than 150,000 clones, 73% of them singletons.

V gene TRBV5-1 combines with J gene TRBJ1-1; perhaps TRBD1 as D (5 bases). Sequenced material: PBMCs. The sequence was collected from a human donor in good health. The CDR3 nucleotides read TGCGCCAGCAGCTTGGAAATGGGGCGAGGCACTGAAGCTTTCTTT. This translates into CASSLEMGRGTEAFF. The whole variable domain, filled in from reference TRBV5-1 and TRBJ1-1, reads KAGVTQTPRYLIKTRGQQVTLSCSPISGHRSVSWYQQTPGQGLQFLFEYFSETQRNKGNFPGRFSGRQFSNSRSEMNVSTLELGDSALYLCASSLEMGRGTEAFFGQGTRLTVV.